This T cell receptor beta chain was sequenced in a study of CD8 T cells in ankylosing spondylitis. Via MiXCR, TCRdb re-called the 5' RACE reads, giving one row per CDR3 protein. The sample consists of 250,000 or so distinct CDR3 sequences, 18% of them appearing once. V was pared by 6 bases and J by 9 bases, with 15 bases between. The CDR3 consists of 13 residues. This clonotype was detected a few times. This clonotype originated in a male donor with ankylosing spondylitis or in good health (not recorded which). The chain carries TRBV12-3 or TRBV12-4 and TRBJ2-1; D possibly corresponds to TRBD2 (5 bases). Material: blood, either unsorted or a sorted T cell fraction (not recorded which). This CDR3 is CASRSSDQVEQFF. The CDR3 bases are TGTGCCAGCAGGAGTAGCGATCAGGTTGAGCAGTTCTTC.